These 13 T cell receptor beta chains were sequenced from one sample in a study of cytomegalovirus exposure and HLA in healthy donors. The PCR used 60 Vbeta and 13 Jbeta primers. Here immunoSEQ multiplex PCR was the method, and the copy in TCRdb shows in-frame clones only, minus some. The sample comprises about 160,000 clones, 80% to 90% of which are singletons, and about 13% rests with the top ten. Source material: PBMCs. The receptor set was obtained from a woman in her fifties or sixties in good health and CMV-seronegative.

The chain employs TRBV27 and TRBJ2-1, with D maybe TRBD2 (5 bases). The length of the CDR3 is 14 residues. Trimming pared 3 bases from V and 7 bases from J, leaving 13 bases between. The germline CDR1 and CDR2 sequences are MNHEY and SMNVEV (reference sequence). CDR3 in DNA: TGTGCCAGCAGTTTTGCGGGTTCTAAGAATGAGCAGTTCTTC. This codes for CASSFAGSKNEQFF.

This chain joins TRBV5-4 and TRBJ2-1, with TRBD2 matching over 8 bases. Germline CDR1 and CDR2: SGHNT and YYREEE (reference sequence). The J segment lost 2 bases and the V segment lost 1 base, leaving 2 bases of the junction unmatched. This CDR3 is built from 15 residues. CDR3 sequence reads: CASSLPGGAYNEQFF. CDR3 coding DNA: TGTGCCAGCAGCTTGCCGGGGGGGGCCTACAATGAGCAGTTCTTC.

The DNA of the CDR3 is TGTGCCAGCAGCTGGAGGGAAGCCTCTGGAAACACCATATATTTT. This codes for CASSWREASGNTIYF. The chain is built from TRBV5-6 and TRBJ1-3; D gene uncertain. CDR3 length equals 15 residues. V lost 3 bases to trimming and J lost 0 bases, with 10 bases between them. CDR1 is SGHDT, CDR2 YYEEEE, per germline.

In its sample, this clone was seen once. The J gene is TRBJ1-1, the V gene TRBV6-6, with 7 bases matching TRBD1. This CDR3 region has 16 residues. V lost 10 bases to trimming and J lost 1 base; unmatched junction nucleotides: 15. CDR1 is MNHNY and CDR2 is SVGAGI in the germline V gene (reference sequence). CDR3 region: CATESGQGVENTEAFF. CDR3 DNA sequence: TGTGCCACCGAAAGCGGGCAGGGGGTCGAGAACACTGAAGCTTTCTTT.

This chain uses TRBV19 with TRBJ2-3, with a tentative D call TRBD1 (5 bases). This CDR3 is built from 16 residues. Germline V CDR1 and CDR2: LNHDA, SQIVND (reference sequence). V lost 6 bases to trimming and J lost 4 bases, with 20 bases between them. CDR3 nucleotide sequence: TGTGCCAGTAGCCTTGACGGGTCAGGGTCGGCAGATACGCAGTATTTT. Its protein is CASSLDGSGSADTQYF.

J is TRBJ2-7 and V is TRBV6-6; D is possibly TRBD1 (6 bases). Trimming shortened V by 0 bases and J by 5 bases, and 11 bases separated the two germline ends. In germline, CDR1 is MNHNY, CDR2 SVGAGI (reference sequence). There are 14 residues in the CDR3. DNA of the CDR3: TGTGCCAGCAGTTACTCGAGTGAGGGGGACGAGCAGTACTTC. Residues: CASSYSSEGDEQYF.

V is TRBV28 and J is TRBJ1-1; possible D gene TRBD1, 5 bases. Germline assignment: CDR1 MDHEN and CDR2 SYDVKM. V shed 4 bases and J shed 3 bases, with 21 bases lying between them. This CDR3 has 17 residues. This CDR3 reads CASSSSVDTGDDTEAFF. Here the CDR3 DNA reads TGTGCCAGCAGTTCGTCGGTCGATACAGGAGATGACACTGAAGCTTTCTTT.

The chain recombines TRBV5-1 with TRBJ2-1; TRBD2 matches 7 bases. After removal of 4 bases from V and 7 bases from J, the junction contained 8 bases not matched to a gene. Per germline, CDR1 SGHRS and CDR2 YFSETQ. The CDR3 totals 14 residues. CDR3 bases: TGCGCCAGCAGCCCGGGAGGAGGGGCGAATGAGCAGTTCTTC. Translated: CASSPGGGANEQFF. The full variable domain, its missing parts supplied by reference TRBV5-1 and TRBJ2-1, is KAGVTQTPRYLIKTRGQQVTLSCSPISGHRSVSWYQQTPGQGLQFLFEYFSETQRNKGNFPGRFSGRQFSNSRSEMNVSTLELGDSALYLCASSPGGGANEQFFGPGTRLTVL.

The V call is TRBV6-1, the J call TRBJ1-5; weak D call: TRBD1 (5 bases). The CDR3 totals 15 residues. V was pared by 2 bases and J by 4 bases, with 12 bases between. CDR1 is MNHNS, CDR2 SASEGT, per germline. As DNA, the CDR3 is TGTGCCAGCAGTGAATTGAGGGGAGGTAATCAGCCCCAGCATTTT. Protein: CASSELRGGNQPQHF.

CDR3 coding DNA: TGTGCCAGCAGCCCCGGACAGGGAGGGACTGAAGCTTTCTTT. Translated: CASSPGQGGTEAFF. The gene calls are TRBV7-3 and TRBJ1-1, with TRBD1 identical over 8 bases. This CDR3 is built from 14 residues. From germline, CDR1 is SGHTA and CDR2 FQGTGA. V shed 5 bases and J 5 bases; nucleotides not matched to a gene: 7.

The V and J genes are TRBV10-1 and TRBJ2-1; 10 nucleotides line up with TRBD2. Germline V gives CDR1 WNHNN, CDR2 SYGVQD (reference sequence). The CDR3 runs to 17 residues. V lost 5 bases, J lost 7 bases, and 14 bases stayed unmatched. The CDR3 here is CASSSSGSYLKGNEQFF. The CDR3 DNA reads as TGCGCCAGCAGTTCTAGCGGGAGTTATCTCAAGGGGAATGAGCAGTTCTTC.

About this clone itself: Germline and junction disagree at one end, which may indicate a read error. This chain uses TRBV15 with TRBJ1-4, with D possibly matching TRBD1 (5 bases). This CDR3 is built from 15 residues. Germline CDR1 and CDR2: LNHNV and YYDKDF (reference sequence). The CDR3 DNA reads as TGTGCCACCAGCGGAGAGACAGCCTCTAATGAAAAACTGTTTTTT. It encodes CATSGETASNEKLFF.

The chain joins TRBV21-1 to TRBJ1-1. TRBV21-1 has pseudogene status. The CDR3 sequence is 15 residues long. CDR3 nucleotide sequence: TGTGCCAGCAGCAGAGCGCAGGGTGGGGGGACTGAAGCTTTCTTT. Translation: CASSRAQGGGTEAFF.